This TCR beta chain was identified in a study of blood T cell repertoires in COVID-19. Clones were sequenced by immunoSEQ multiplex PCR, and TCRdb holds only the in-frame ones, with some missing. This sample yields about 280,000 clones, of which roughly 80% are seen a single time; 4.5% to 6% belongs to the top ten. Looked up from germline, CDR1 is ENHRY and CDR2 is SYGVKD. V gave up 5 bases and J gave up 4 bases, with 12 bases separating them. The CDR3 loop spans 13 amino acids. The sequenced sample was PBMCs or T cells enriched from blood (not recorded which). The clonotype originates from a man aged 40-49 years who had been exposed to COVID-19. The chain has TRBV10-3 and TRBJ2-7, with no clear D. The CDR3: CAISWSSEYEQYF. The DNA of the CDR3 is TGTGCCATCAGTTGGTCCTCGGAGTACGAGCAGTACTTC.